One and the same sample provided the 17 T cell receptor beta chains below, sequenced in a study of beta chain features in type 1 diabetes. Every bit of the isolated RNA underwent reverse transcription, so sequencing read expressed TCRB transcripts. TCRdb keeps only in-frame clones here, not all; method: immunoSEQ multiplex PCR. There are hundreds of thousands of clones in the sample; 25% to 35% occur only once, and about 0.06% lies in the top ten. Source material: naive CD4+ T cells from blood. Every receptor here comes from a man between 18 and 35 years old in good health.

The chain uses TRBV12-5 and TRBJ2-1; D ambiguous. The CDR3 has 14 residues. V shed 0 bases and J shed 5 bases, with 8 bases lying between them. In germline, CDR1 is LGHNT, CDR2 FRNRAP. Here the CDR3 reads CASGLVGYNNEQFF. CDR3 nucleotides: TGTGCTAGTGGTTTGGTAGGGTACAACAATGAGCAGTTCTTC.

Only a few counts were recorded for this clone. The rearrangement joins TRBV29-1 to TRBJ2-3, with TRBD2 matching over 11 bases. Trimming at V came to 2 bases and at J to 0 bases, leaving 1 base not matched to a gene. CDR1 SQVTM and CDR2 ANQGSEA come from the germline V gene. The CDR3 extends over 15 amino acids. CDR3 coding DNA: TGCAGCGTTGAACTAGCGGGAGGTAGCACAGATACGCAGTATTTT. This codes for CSVELAGGSTDTQYF.

This chain joins TRBV25-1 and TRBJ2-3; 10 positions agree with TRBD1. Trimming at V came to 3 bases and at J to 6 bases, leaving 6 bases not matched to a gene. CDR1 is MGHDK, CDR2 SYGVNS, per germline. There are 15 residues in the CDR3. The CDR3 region has the DNA TGTGCCAGCAGTGAGGGACAGGGGTTTACGGATACGCAGTATTTT. It translates to CASSEGQGFTDTQYF.

This clone turned up a few times. The genes are TRBV10-3 and TRBJ2-7; D is uncertain. The length of the CDR3 is 12 residues. Per the germline V gene, CDR1 is ENHRY and CDR2 is SYGVKD. Between the trimmed V and J ends, which lost 6 bases and 2 bases, there was a span of 8 bases. DNA for the CDR3: TGTGCCATCAGCAGCGTAACCTACGAGCAGTACTTC. This codes for CAISSVTYEQYF.

The CDR3 loop is CASSERQGAGELFF. The CDR3 nucleotides are TGTGCCAGCAGTGAACGCCAGGGGGCCGGGGAGCTGTTTTTT. The genes are TRBV2 and TRBJ2-2; 7 bases align to TRBD1. Germline CDR1 and CDR2: SNHLY and FYNNEI. The trim removed 2 bases at V and 6 bases at J, leaving 3 bases unmatched. CDR3 length: 14 residues.

This clone was found a few times. This chain joins TRBV7-2 and TRBJ2-5; the D gene is possibly TRBD1 (5 bases). The germline V gene has CDR1 SGHTA and CDR2 FQGNSA. The CDR3 loop spans 16 amino acids. The ends were cut back, 1 base at V and 5 bases at J, with 17 bases in the middle. DNA for the CDR3: TGTGCCAGCAGCTTAGAGATCAGGCCCCCAGGGGAGACCCAGTACTTC. Residues: CASSLEIRPPGETQYF.

This clone has more than one count but fewer than ten. This rearrangement joins TRBV29-1 to TRBJ2-1, with TRBD1 identical over 10 bases. Germline V gene lookup returns CDR1 SQVTM and CDR2 ANQGSEA. This CDR3 has 14 residues. J lost 6 bases, V lost 3 bases, and 5 bases had no gene match. In nucleotides, the CDR3 is TGCAGCGTTGATCGGGACAGGGGAGGCAATGAGCAGTTCTTC. The encoded protein is CSVDRDRGGNEQFF.

The chain combines TRBV7-2 with TRBJ1-2; D unresolved. This CDR3 is built from 12 residues. With 1 base removed from V and 5 bases from J, the gap between germline ends came to 5 bases. Germline assignment: CDR1 SGHTA and CDR2 FQGNSA. The CDR3, as DNA: TGTGCCAGCAGCTTAGACGCGTATGGCTACACCTTC. It encodes CASSLDAYGYTF.

Written as DNA, the CDR3 is TGCGCCAGCAGCCCCCCGACAGGGCTGGGAGAGACCCAGTACTTC. Translation: CASSPPTGLGETQYF. The V gene is TRBV5-1, the J gene TRBJ2-5, with 7 bases that match TRBD1. Per the germline V gene, CDR1 is SGHRS and CDR2 is YFSETQ. This CDR3 is 15 amino acids long. With V trimmed by 4 bases and J by 4 bases, 10 bases remained unmatched.

This clone was seen a few times. The V gene is TRBV2, the J gene TRBJ2-5; 9 bases are a match to TRBD2. The CDR3 has 16 residues. In germline, CDR1 is SNHLY, CDR2 FYNNEI. Losses at the gene ends were 2 bases for V and 4 bases for J; bases not matched to a gene: 8. CDR3 bases: TGTGCCAGCAGTGAAATCCTGGCGGGAGGGCTAGAGACCCAGTACTTC. This codes for CASSEILAGGLETQYF.

This clone has a handful of counts. CDR3 bases: TGTGCCAGCAGCGCAGAGGTTGGCTCGTACGAGCAGTACTTC. Protein: CASSAEVGSYEQYF. The chain carries TRBV9 and TRBJ2-7, with D uncertain. The CDR3 sequence is 14 residues long. Germline values: CDR1 SGDLS, CDR2 YYNGEE. The V gene lost 3 bases and the J gene lost 4 bases, with 14 bases spanning the gap. The variable domain in full, completed from reference TRBV9 and TRBJ2-7, reads DSGVTQTPKHLITATGQRVTLRCSPRSGDLSVYWYQQSLDQGLQFLIQYYNGEERAKGNILERFSAQQFPDLHSELNLSSLELGDSALYFCASSAEVGSYEQYFGPGTRLTVT.

This clone was found a few times. This chain links TRBV30 with TRBJ1-5, with TRBD1 matching 8 bases. The CDR3 extends over 16 amino acids. Germline CDR1 GTSNPN, CDR2 SVGIG (reference sequence). V dropped 0 bases and J dropped 1; count of bases not matched to a gene: 5. CDR3 in DNA: TGTGCCTGGAGTGTAGGGGGGACAGGAAGCAATCAGCCCCAGCATTTT. It encodes CAWSVGGTGSNQPQHF.

This clone was counted only a few times. The chain joins TRBV18 to TRBJ2-6; 9 bases map to TRBD1. The length of the CDR3 is 17 residues. The V gene's germline CDR1 is KGHSH and CDR2 LQKENI. With V trimmed by 4 bases and J by 1 base, 5 bases remained unmatched. This CDR3 reads CASSLGQGTSGANVLTF. The CDR3 nucleotides read TGTGCCAGCTCACTGGGACAGGGAACGTCTGGGGCCAACGTCCTGACTTTC.

The chain carries TRBV18 and TRBJ2-5, with 7 bases identical to TRBD1. The CDR3 is 14 residues long. Germline CDR1 KGHSH, CDR2 LQKENI. With 3 bases clipped from V and 5 bases from J, the junction kept 6 bases outside the gene matches. The CDR3 reads CASSPTGVRETQYF. Written as DNA, the CDR3 is TGTGCCAGCTCACCTACAGGGGTGAGGGAGACCCAGTACTTC.

This chain links TRBV25-1 with TRBJ2-1; D remains ambiguous. The germline gives CDR1 MGHDK, CDR2 SYGVNS. V lost 1 base, J lost 7 bases, and 8 bases lay in between. The CDR3 length is 13 residues. CDR3 region: CASSEWSRNEQFF. Written as DNA, the CDR3 is TGTGCCAGCAGTGAATGGAGCCGTAATGAGCAGTTCTTC. The variable domain in full, completed from reference TRBV25-1 and TRBJ2-1, reads EADIYQTPRYLVIGTGKKITLECSQTMGHDKMYWYQQDPGMELHLIHYSYGVNSTEKGDLSSESTVSRIRTEHFPLTLESARPSHTSQYLCASSEWSRNEQFFGPGTRLTVL.

The chain uses TRBV25-1 and TRBJ2-5; D may be TRBD2 (5 bases). V lost 4 bases and J lost 1, with 10 bases in between. This CDR3 is 14 amino acids long. CDR1 is MGHDK and CDR2 is SYGVNS in the germline V gene. CDR3 coding DNA: TGTGCCAGCAGTGCGCAGCGGACCCAAGAGACCCAGTACTTC. The encoded protein is CASSAQRTQETQYF.

The chain is built from TRBV7-3 and TRBJ2-6; 7 bases align to TRBD1. The CDR3 runs to 16 residues. Germline CDR1 and CDR2: SGHTA and FQGTGA. The J segment lost 2 bases and the V segment lost 5 bases, leaving 6 bases of the junction unmatched. CDR3 loop: CASSDRVSPGANVLTF. CDR3 sequence (DNA): TGTGCCAGCAGCGACAGGGTCTCCCCTGGGGCCAACGTCCTGACTTTC.